These T cell receptor beta chains were read from a single sample in a study of Ad26.COV2.S vaccination and SARS-CoV-2 variants. Sequencing used immunoSEQ multiplex PCR; TCRdb keeps in-frame clones, though not all of them. Among around 340,000 clones listed, around 89% were seen once. The material was peripheral blood, obtained in a trial of Ad26.COV2.S vaccine versus placebo. The receptors were gathered from a person aged 18-65 years who received the Ad26.COV2.S COVID-19 vaccine or a placebo. CDR3s include the opening cysteine and the closing phenylalanine or tryptophan. A D gene is named only where the DNA matches it firmly. Size tells how often a clone was seen (once, few, many) or the class of an expanded clone, and some rows leave it out.

CDR3 protein,CDR3 DNA,J gene,V gene,clone size,D gene
CASSFFSGNTGELFF,TGTGCCAGCAGCTTTTTTAGCGGAAACACCGGGGAGCTGTTTTTT,TRBJ2-2,TRBV11-2,.,.
CASSPVSGGTGELFF,TGTGCCAGCAGCCCCGTCAGTGGGGGAACCGGGGAGCTGTTTTTT,TRBJ2-2,TRBV3-1/TRBV3-2,.,.
CASSLTTGVSYNEQFF,TGTGCCAGCAGCTTAACTACCGGGGTCTCCTACAATGAGCAGTTCTTC,TRBJ2-1,TRBV5-6,.,.
CASSLIREQITEAFF,TGTGCCAGCAGCCTCATCCGGGAACAAATAACTGAAGCTTTCTTT,TRBJ1-1,TRBV7-8,.,.
CASSPTGTSGRNEQFF,TGTGCCAGCAGCCCCACCGGGACTAGCGGGAGAAATGAGCAGTTCTTC,TRBJ2-1,TRBV3-1/TRBV3-2,.,TRBD2
CASSLGQAHYGYTF,TGCGCCAGCAGCTTGGGACAGGCCCACTATGGCTACACCTTC,TRBJ1-2,TRBV5-1,.,.
CASSLFRQGIIQYF,TGTGCCAGCAGTTTATTTCGACAGGGAATAATTCAGTACTTC,TRBJ2-4,TRBV28,once,TRBD1
CASSYDTDGYTF,TGTGCCAGCAGTTATGACACGGATGGCTACACCTTC,TRBJ1-2,TRBV3-1/TRBV3-2,.,.
CASSFSAGTYNEQFF,TGTGCCAGCAGTTTTAGTGCGGGAACCTACAATGAGCAGTTCTTC,TRBJ2-1,TRBV28,.,.
CASRPQGIIAYGYTF,TGTGCCAGCAGACCACAGGGGATTATCGCGTATGGCTACACCTTC,TRBJ1-2,TRBV6-5,.,TRBD1
CASKSIFGGYEQYF,TGTGCCAGCAAAAGTATTTTTGGGGGATACGAGCAGTACTTC,TRBJ2-7,TRBV6-5,.,.
CASSLGGAVNEKLFF,TGTGCCAGCAGTTTAGGGGGGGCGGTTAATGAAAAACTGTTTTTT,TRBJ1-4,TRBV28,.,.
CATSPQGRQETQYF,TGTGCCACCAGCCCACAGGGGAGGCAAGAGACCCAGTACTTC,TRBJ2-5,TRBV15,.,.
CASSTGTGRAGYTF,TGTGCCAGCAGTACCGGGACAGGGAGGGCTGGCTACACCTTC,TRBJ1-2,TRBV6-6,.,TRBD1
CASSLGYQRYEQYF,TGTGCCAGCAGCTTAGGGTATCAAAGGTACGAGCAGTACTTC,TRBJ2-7,TRBV11-2,.,.
CASSGHSNTEAFF,TGTGCCAGCAGCGGACATTCGAACACTGAAGCTTTCTTT,TRBJ1-1,TRBV7-8,.,.
CATRGTGGREPQHF,TGTGCCACCAGGGGGACAGGGGGCAGGGAGCCCCAGCATTTT,TRBJ1-5,TRBV15,.,TRBD1
CASSSDHVAGDTYEQYF,TGTGCCAGCAGTTCGGACCACGTCGCGGGGGATACTTACGAGCAGTACTTC,TRBJ2-7,TRBV5-8,.,TRBD2
CATSDPTGPETQYF,TGTGCCACCAGTGACCCGACAGGGCCTGAGACCCAGTACTTC,TRBJ2-5,TRBV24-1,.,TRBD1
CASSQGAAGGNEQYF,TGTGCCAGCAGCCAAGGGGCGGCAGGGGGGAACGAGCAGTACTTC,TRBJ2-7,TRBV3-1/TRBV3-2,.,.
CASSQDWADGELFF,TGTGCCAGCAGCCAAGATTGGGCGGACGGGGAGCTGTTTTTT,TRBJ2-2,TRBV14,.,.
CASSETGVYNEQFF,TGTGCCTCCTCCGAGACAGGGGTTTACAATGAGCAGTTCTTC,TRBJ2-1,TRBV27,.,TRBD1
CASSQRGAWEKLFF,TGTGCCAGCAGCCAACGAGGGGCTTGGGAAAAACTGTTTTTT,TRBJ1-4,TRBV14,.,.
CASRLRRDQPQHF,TGTGCCAGCAGACTACGAAGGGACCAGCCCCAGCATTTT,TRBJ1-5,TRBV6-6,.,.
CASSLGSLGNTIYF,TGCGCCAGCAGCTTGGGAAGCCTTGGAAACACCATATATTTT,TRBJ1-3,TRBV5-1,.,.
CASSPGTTAIQPQHF,TGTGCCAGCAGCCCCGGGACAACCGCCATTCAGCCCCAGCATTTT,TRBJ1-5,TRBV28,.,.
CASSPEPRTNTEAFF,TGCGCCAGCAGCCCGGAGCCACGGACGAACACTGAAGCTTTCTTT,TRBJ1-1,TRBV4-3,.,.
CASIQDSYNEQFF,TGTGCCAGCATCCAGGACTCCTACAATGAGCAGTTCTTC,TRBJ2-1,TRBV12-3/TRBV12-4,.,.
CASSQQGAYEQYF,TGTGCCAGCTCACAACAGGGGGCCTACGAGCAGTACTTC,TRBJ2-7,TRBV18,.,TRBD1
CASSSAATGGREAFF,TGTGCCAGCAGTTCGGCGGCAACAGGGGGCAGGGAAGCTTTCTTT,TRBJ1-1,TRBV28,.,TRBD1
CASSQGGSYNEQFF,TGCGCCAGCAGCCAGGGCGGTTCCTACAATGAGCAGTTCTTC,TRBJ2-1,TRBV5-1,.,.
CASSMGLVNQPQHF,TGTGCCAGTAGTATGGGGTTGGTTAATCAGCCCCAGCATTTT,TRBJ1-5,TRBV19,.,.
CASRDGRDVGLFF,TGTGCCAGCAGGGACGGACGAGACGTGGGGCTGTTTTTT,TRBJ2-2,TRBV7-9,once,.
CASSLDSGESETQYF,TGTGCCAGCAGCTTAGATAGCGGGGAATCAGAAACGCAGTATTTT,TRBJ2-3,TRBV7-8,.,TRBD2
CASSQERGYNSPLHF,TGTGCCAGCAGTCAAGAGCGGGGTTATAATTCACCCCTCCACTTT,TRBJ1-6,TRBV14,.,.
CASTLGAGHNEQFF,TGTGCCAGCACTCTTGGGGCGGGGCACAATGAGCAGTTCTTC,TRBJ2-1,TRBV6-5,once,.
CATSAGRNEQFF,TGTGCCACCAGTGCCGGGCGCAATGAGCAGTTCTTC,TRBJ2-1,TRBV24-1,.,.
CASSRRDNEKLFF,TGTGCCAGCAGCCGGCGAGATAATGAAAAACTGTTTTTT,TRBJ1-4,TRBV14,.,.
CASSSGETQYF,TGTGCCAGCAGTTCTGGAGAGACCCAGTACTTC,TRBJ2-5,TRBV12-3/TRBV12-4,.,.
CASSFADGDYGYTF,TGTGCCAGCAGTTTCGCAGACGGGGACTATGGCTACACCTTC,TRBJ1-2,TRBV27,.,.
CASSEARRGGYNEQFF,TGTGCCAGCAGTGAGGCTAGGCGGGGGGGGTACAATGAGCAGTTCTTC,TRBJ2-1,TRBV6-1,.,TRBD2
CASSRQGNTEAFF,TGTGCCAGTAGCCGGCAGGGGAACACTGAAGCTTTCTTT,TRBJ1-1,TRBV19,.,.
CASSPSPDRNHEQYF,TGTGCCAGCAGCCCCTCTCCGGACAGGAACCACGAGCAGTACTTC,TRBJ2-7,TRBV7-9,.,TRBD1
CAWRVTGIQETQYF,TGTGCCTGGAGGGTAACGGGGATACAAGAGACCCAGTACTTC,TRBJ2-5,TRBV30,.,.
CASSPRETRGETQYF,TGTGCCAGCAGCCCGAGAGAAACCAGGGGTGAGACCCAGTACTTC,TRBJ2-5,TRBV7-9,.,.
CASSLFQNTGELFF,TGTGCCAGCAGCTTATTCCAGAACACCGGGGAGCTGTTTTTT,TRBJ2-2,TRBV7-9,once,.
CASSAGQGGGYTF,TGTGCCAGCAGCGCGGGACAGGGCGGGGGCTACACCTTC,TRBJ1-2,TRBV5-4,.,TRBD1
CASSIPGGPNTEAFF,TGTGCCAGTAGTATCCCAGGGGGCCCGAACACTGAAGCTTTCTTT,TRBJ1-1,TRBV19,.,TRBD1
CASHEDGSYNEQFF,TGTGCCAGTCACGAGGACGGCTCCTACAATGAGCAGTTCTTC,TRBJ2-1,TRBV6-5,.,.
CASSLEGESPVYEQYF,TGTGCCAGCAGCTTAGAGGGCGAGTCGCCCGTCTACGAGCAGTACTTC,TRBJ2-7,TRBV7-9,.,.
CASSFTGRIYEQYF,TGTGCCAGCAGCTTTACGGGCCGAATCTACGAGCAGTACTTC,TRBJ2-7,TRBV5-8,.,.
CASSYGGLRGGYTF,TGTGCCAGCAGTTACGGGGGACTCCGAGGTGGCTACACCTTC,TRBJ1-2,TRBV6-5,.,.
CASQHRAGANVLTF,TGTGCCAGTCAGCATAGAGCTGGGGCCAACGTCCTGACTTTC,TRBJ2-6,TRBV19,.,.
CSVSTGGDSNQPQHF,TGCAGCGTTAGTACAGGGGGAGATAGCAATCAGCCCCAGCATTTT,TRBJ1-5,TRBV29-1,.,TRBD1
CASSPRDGDLEQYF,TGTGCCAGCAGCCCGCGGGACGGGGATTTGGAGCAGTACTTC,TRBJ2-7,TRBV13,.,.
CASQLSSGGQETQYF,TGTGCCAGTCAACTTTCTAGCGGGGGCCAAGAGACCCAGTACTTC,TRBJ2-5,TRBV2,.,TRBD2
CASSYLGTGSYEQYF,TGTGCCAGCAGTTACCTCGGGACAGGCTCCTACGAGCAGTACTTC,TRBJ2-7,TRBV6-2/TRBV6-3,.,TRBD1
CASSISPGSYEQYF,TGTGCCAGCAGTATAAGCCCAGGATCCTACGAGCAGTACTTC,TRBJ2-7,TRBV28,.,.
CASSDESGELFF,TGTGCCAGCAGCGACGAGAGCGGGGAGCTGTTTTTT,TRBJ2-2,TRBV9,.,.
CASSLTSGGAGEQFF,TGTGCCAGCAGTCTAACTAGCGGGGGGGCCGGTGAGCAGTTCTTC,TRBJ2-1,TRBV27,.,TRBD2